The T cell receptor beta chain under discussion was sequenced for a study of cytomegalovirus exposure and HLA in healthy donors. As for the study in general: An earlier analysis identified 120 million or so unique TCR beta sequences in approximately 170 million T cells. General study findings and limits: The study flagged approximately 180 TCR beta chains as cytomegalovirus-associated. It was in a later analysis that TCR association rates were seen to vary by HLA locus, highest for DRB1 and lowest for HLA-C.

V lost 5 bases and J 0 bases, leaving 8 bases between the germline ends. Germline loops: CDR1 LNHDA, CDR2 SQIVND (reference sequence). The CDR3 length is 13 residues. It was with 60 Vbeta and 13 Jbeta primers that the PCR ran. Sequencing used immunoSEQ multiplex PCR; TCRdb keeps in-frame clones, though not all of them. Here the sample spans about 100,000 clones, approximately 84% being singletons. As for this clone: Antigen unknown.

The sequence was obtained from a man aged 25-45 years in good health and CMV-seronegative. Sequenced: PBMCs. J is TRBJ2-7 and V is TRBV19; TRBD2 might be the D (6 bases). CDR3 nucleotide sequence: TGTGCCAGTAGTGGGGGGAGCTCCTACGAGCAGTACTTC. Protein sequence: CASSGGSSYEQYF. The variable domain in full, with the rest retrieved from reference TRBV19 and TRBJ2-7, is DGGITQSPKYLFRKEGQNVTLSCEQNLNHDAMYWYRQDPGQGLRLIYYSQIVNDFQKGDIAEGYSVSREKKESFPLTVTSAQKNPTAFYLCASSGGSSYEQYFGPGTRLTVT.